Each of the 4 T cell receptor beta chains below was sequenced from the same sample in a study of cytomegalovirus exposure and HLA in healthy donors. Amplification used 60 Vbeta primers and 13 Jbeta primers. Libraries were prepared by immunoSEQ multiplex PCR; TCRdb keeps only in-frame clonotypes and omits some of them. This sample's table has 100,000 to 150,000 clones. Sequenced material: PBMCs. These receptor sequences come from a man younger than 30 in good health and CMV-seronegative.

This sequence joins TRBV6-5 and TRBJ1-4; 7 bases match TRBD1. The CDR3 has 14 residues. Germline loops: CDR1 MNHEY, CDR2 SVGAGI. Losses at the gene ends were 2 bases for V and 8 bases for J; bases not matched to a gene: 5. In DNA, the CDR3 is TGTGCCAGCAGTTACGACAGGGAAGGAGAAAAACTGTTTTTT. Translation: CASSYDREGEKLFF.

The chain joins TRBV7-9 to TRBJ1-4, with D possibly being TRBD1 (6 bases). Between the trimmed V and J ends, which lost 4 bases and 8 bases, there was a span of 29 bases. Per germline, CDR1 SEHNR and CDR2 FQNEAQ (reference sequence). CDR3 length: 19 amino acids. CDR3 in DNA: TGTGCCAGCAGCTCCCTCGGATCCCGGGACACTATTAGTGGGGAAAAACTGTTTTTT. It specifies CASSSLGSRDTISGEKLFF.

CDR3: CASSIGVQGQAYEQYF. CDR3 nucleotides: TGTGCCAGTAGTATAGGGGTCCAGGGTCAAGCCTACGAGCAGTACTTC. The gene calls are TRBV19 and TRBJ2-7, with D perhaps matching TRBD1 (5 bases). CDR1 LNHDA and CDR2 SQIVND come from the germline V gene (reference sequence). This CDR3 region has 16 residues. Trimming took 1 base from V and 2 from J, leaving 15 bases between them.

The V call is TRBV10-3, the J call TRBJ2-1, with 10 nucleotides matching TRBD1. The CDR3 runs 17 residues. The germline gives CDR1 ENHRY, CDR2 SYGVKD. Germline trimming cut 3 bases from V and 12 bases from J; bases unmatched to any gene: 17. The CDR3 region has the DNA TGTGCCATCAGTGACCCTACGGGACAGGGGCGCAGTTTTGGGCAGTTCTTC. It encodes CAISDPTGQGRSFGQFF.